Listed below are T cell receptor beta chains from one sample, sequenced in a study of T cells in Graves' hyperthyroidism and ophthalmopathy. TCRdb re-derived calls from the multiplex PCR reads in MiXCR, one entry per CDR3 protein. The sample lists hundreds of thousands of distinct CDR3 sequences; 16% were seen once. Sequencing was performed on blood. The receptors stem from a woman between 18 and 30 years old with Graves' hyperthyroidism. Each CDR3 is given with its conserved first and last residue. A D gene is named only where the DNA matches it firmly. Not every row has a clone size; where given, it reads once, few, many or a size class.

v_call: TRBV5-6
d_call: .
j_call: TRBJ1-5
clone_size: many
cdr3_nt: TGTGCCAGCAGCCTGACGGCAGGTGGAAATCAGCCCCAGCATTTT
cdr3_aa: CASSLTAGGNQPQHF

v_call: TRBV28
d_call: .
j_call: TRBJ2-7
clone_size: many
cdr3_nt: TGTGCCAGCAACATGCTCTCCTACGAGCAGTACTTC
cdr3_aa: CASNMLSYEQYF

v_call: TRBV5-1
d_call: .
j_call: TRBJ2-7
clone_size: many
cdr3_nt: TGCGCCAGCAGCTTGGTAGCCACTCCCTACGAGCAGTACTTC
cdr3_aa: CASSLVATPYEQYF

v_call: TRBV2
d_call: TRBD1
j_call: TRBJ2-7
clone_size: .
cdr3_nt: TGTGCCAGCGCCGTTCCCCCCGACAGGGTAACCTACGAGCAGTACTTC
cdr3_aa: CASAVPPDRVTYEQYF

v_call: TRBV18
d_call: .
j_call: TRBJ2-3
clone_size: few
cdr3_nt: TGTGCCAGCTCACCAACTTTAGCGGAGGCAGATACGCAGTATTTT
cdr3_aa: CASSPTLAEADTQYF

v_call: TRBV6-1
d_call: .
j_call: TRBJ1-3
clone_size: .
cdr3_nt: TGTGCCAGCAGCCTCATGGGACGGACTGGAAACACCATATATTTT
cdr3_aa: CASSLMGRTGNTIYF

v_call: TRBV13
d_call: TRBD2
j_call: TRBJ2-7
clone_size: once
cdr3_nt: TGTGCCAGCAGCTTAGGAGGGAGGGCCCCAACCCTATACGAGCAGGACTTC
cdr3_aa: CASSLGGRAPTLYEQDF

v_call: TRBV24-1
d_call: TRBD1
j_call: TRBJ2-1
clone_size: .
cdr3_nt: TGTGCCACCAGTGAACCTGACAGGGTCGACAATGAGCAGTTCTTC
cdr3_aa: CATSEPDRVDNEQFF

v_call: TRBV12-3/TRBV12-4
d_call: .
j_call: TRBJ2-1
clone_size: many
cdr3_nt: TGTGCCAGCAGTTTAGGTTCAGGGGGGGCACGGCAGTTCTTC
cdr3_aa: CASSLGSGGARQFF

v_call: TRBV12-3/TRBV12-4
d_call: .
j_call: TRBJ2-1
clone_size: .
cdr3_nt: TGTGCCAGCAGGACTGTCAATGAGCAGTTCTTC
cdr3_aa: CASRTVNEQFF

v_call: TRBV5-5
d_call: TRBD1
j_call: TRBJ1-4
clone_size: .
cdr3_nt: TGTGCCAGCAACTCCCGGGACAGGGTGGGGGAAAAACTGTTTTTT
cdr3_aa: CASNSRDRVGEKLFF

v_call: TRBV4-3
d_call: .
j_call: TRBJ2-1
clone_size: .
cdr3_nt: TGCGCCAGCAGCCAAGAAGGGTTGTGGAATGAGCAGTTCTTC
cdr3_aa: CASSQEGLWNEQFF

v_call: TRBV27
d_call: TRBD2
j_call: TRBJ2-1
clone_size: .
cdr3_nt: TGTGCCAGCAGTCTCCTGTCGCAAGCGGGATGGCAGTTCTTC
cdr3_aa: CASSLLSQAGWQFF

v_call: TRBV5-4
d_call: .
j_call: TRBJ2-2
clone_size: few
cdr3_nt: TGTGCCAGCAGCTTGCCCCCGCCTGGTAACACCGGGGAGCTGTTTTTT
cdr3_aa: CASSLPPPGNTGELFF

v_call: TRBV6-6
d_call: .
j_call: TRBJ2-5
clone_size: .
cdr3_nt: TGTGCCAGCAGTTACTCGAGTGGTCTTCGGCGGCAAGAGACCCAGTACTTC
cdr3_aa: CASSYSSGLRRQETQYF

v_call: TRBV20-1
d_call: TRBD2
j_call: TRBJ2-7
clone_size: many
cdr3_nt: TGCAGTGCTAGAGATCCCGGGACTAGCAGGGAGCAGTACTTC
cdr3_aa: CSARDPGTSREQYF

v_call: TRBV7-2
d_call: .
j_call: TRBJ2-1
clone_size: few
cdr3_nt: TGTGCCAGCAGCTGGGGACCTTATGGTGAGCAGTTCTTC
cdr3_aa: CASSWGPYGEQFF

v_call: TRBV6-1
d_call: TRBD2
j_call: TRBJ2-7
clone_size: few
cdr3_nt: TGTGCCAGCAAAGGGGAGGGTGCTATCATCTACGAGCAGTACTTC
cdr3_aa: CASKGEGAIIYEQYF

v_call: TRBV2
d_call: TRBD1
j_call: TRBJ2-2
clone_size: few
cdr3_nt: TGTGCCAGCAGTGAACGGACAGGGGACACCGGGGAGCTGTTTTTT
cdr3_aa: CASSERTGDTGELFF

v_call: TRBV12-3/TRBV12-4
d_call: TRBD2
j_call: TRBJ2-5
clone_size: few
cdr3_nt: TGTGCCAGCAGTACGAGCGGGAGGGCCGGGTACCAAGAGGCCCAGTACTTC
cdr3_aa: CASSTSGRAGYQEAQYF

v_call: TRBV20-1
d_call: .
j_call: TRBJ1-4
clone_size: .
cdr3_nt: TGCAGTGCTAGAGACACTTCCCCGAGAGACAGCCGACCATCGGCTAATGAAAAACTGTTTTTT
cdr3_aa: CSARDTSPRDSRPSANEKLFF

v_call: TRBV15
d_call: .
j_call: TRBJ2-2
clone_size: .
cdr3_nt: TGTGCCATCGGGGGCGAGGCGAACACCGGGGAGCTGTTTTTT
cdr3_aa: CAIGGEANTGELFF

v_call: TRBV20-1
d_call: .
j_call: TRBJ1-4
clone_size: many
cdr3_nt: TGCAGTGCAACCGGGACAACTAATGAAAAACTGTTTTTT
cdr3_aa: CSATGTTNEKLFF

v_call: TRBV3-1
d_call: .
j_call: TRBJ1-6
clone_size: .
cdr3_nt: TGTGCCAGCAGCCCCATCGGAGGGAGGGGTTCACCCCTCCACTTT
cdr3_aa: CASSPIGGRGSPLHF

v_call: TRBV20-1
d_call: .
j_call: TRBJ2-7
clone_size: many
cdr3_nt: TGCAGTGCTGACGGTGAGGGGTCCGACGAGCAGTACTTC
cdr3_aa: CSADGEGSDEQYF

v_call: TRBV25-1
d_call: .
j_call: TRBJ1-4
clone_size: few
cdr3_nt: TGTGCCAGCAGTGAGAGCGGAAGTGGGGAAAAACTGTTTTTT
cdr3_aa: CASSESGSGEKLFF

v_call: TRBV14
d_call: .
j_call: TRBJ1-2
clone_size: .
cdr3_nt: TGTGCCAGCAGCCAACTTGGGCAGGACTATGGCTACACCTTC
cdr3_aa: CASSQLGQDYGYTF